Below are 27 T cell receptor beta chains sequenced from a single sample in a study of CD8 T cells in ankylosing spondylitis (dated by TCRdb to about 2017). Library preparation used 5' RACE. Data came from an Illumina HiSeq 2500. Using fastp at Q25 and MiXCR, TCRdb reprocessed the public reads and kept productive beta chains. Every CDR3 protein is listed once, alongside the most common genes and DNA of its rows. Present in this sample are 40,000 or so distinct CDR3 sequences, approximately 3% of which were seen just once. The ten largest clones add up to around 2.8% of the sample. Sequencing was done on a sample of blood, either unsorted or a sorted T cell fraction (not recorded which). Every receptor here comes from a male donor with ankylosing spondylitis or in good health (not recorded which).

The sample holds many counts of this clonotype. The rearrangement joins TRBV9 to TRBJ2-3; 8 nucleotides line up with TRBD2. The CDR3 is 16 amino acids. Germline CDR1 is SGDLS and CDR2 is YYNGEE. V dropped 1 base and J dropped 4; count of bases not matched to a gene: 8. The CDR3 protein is CASSVKSGGLADTQYF. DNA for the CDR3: TGTGCCAGCAGCGTAAAATCGGGGGGGCTGGCAGATACGCAGTATTTT.

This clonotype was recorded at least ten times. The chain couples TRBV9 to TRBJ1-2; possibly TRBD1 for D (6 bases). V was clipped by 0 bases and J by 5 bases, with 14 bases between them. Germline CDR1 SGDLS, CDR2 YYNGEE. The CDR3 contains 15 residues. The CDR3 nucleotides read TGTGCCAGCAGCGTAGTGGACAGAGGGAAGTATGGCTACACCTTC. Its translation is CASSVVDRGKYGYTF.

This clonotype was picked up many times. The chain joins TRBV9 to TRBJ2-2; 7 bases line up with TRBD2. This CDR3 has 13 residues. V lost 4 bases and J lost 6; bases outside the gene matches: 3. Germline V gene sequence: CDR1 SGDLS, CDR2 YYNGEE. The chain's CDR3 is CASSPSGAGELFF. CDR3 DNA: TGTGCCAGCAGCCCCAGCGGGGCCGGGGAGCTGTTTTTT.

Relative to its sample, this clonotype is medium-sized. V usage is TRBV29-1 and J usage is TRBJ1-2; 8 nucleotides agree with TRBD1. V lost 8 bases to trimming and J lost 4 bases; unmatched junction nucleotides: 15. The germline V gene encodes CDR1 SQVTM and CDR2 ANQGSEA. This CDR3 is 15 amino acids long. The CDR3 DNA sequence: TGCAGCCTCACCCTGAGGGCAGGGGGCACCTATGGCTACACCTTC. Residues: CSLTLRAGGTYGYTF.

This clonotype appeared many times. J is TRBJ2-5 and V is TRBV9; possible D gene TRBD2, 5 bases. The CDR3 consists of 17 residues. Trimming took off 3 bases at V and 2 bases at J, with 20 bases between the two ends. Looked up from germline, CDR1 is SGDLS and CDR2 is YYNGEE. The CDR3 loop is CASSEIARVGSQETQYF. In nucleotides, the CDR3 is TGTGCCAGCAGCGAGATAGCGCGGGTGGGGTCGCAAGAGACCCAGTACTTC.

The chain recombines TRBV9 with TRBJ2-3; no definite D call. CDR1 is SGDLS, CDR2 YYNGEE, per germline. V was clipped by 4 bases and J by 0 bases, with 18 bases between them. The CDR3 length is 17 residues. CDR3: CASSRWSGSSSTDTQYF. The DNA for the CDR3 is TGTGCCAGCAGCCGGTGGTCAGGATCTTCTAGCACAGATACGCAGTATTTT.

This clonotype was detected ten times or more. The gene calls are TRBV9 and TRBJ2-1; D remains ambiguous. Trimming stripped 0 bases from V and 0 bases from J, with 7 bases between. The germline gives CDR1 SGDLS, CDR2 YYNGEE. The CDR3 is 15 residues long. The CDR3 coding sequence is TGTGCCAGCAGCGTAGAAGTTAGCTCCTACAATGAGCAGTTCTTC. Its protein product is CASSVEVSSYNEQFF.

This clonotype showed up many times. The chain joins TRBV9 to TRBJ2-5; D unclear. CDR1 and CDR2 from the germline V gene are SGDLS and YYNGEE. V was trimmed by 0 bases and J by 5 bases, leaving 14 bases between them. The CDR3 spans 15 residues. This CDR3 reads CASSVDGPSLETQYF. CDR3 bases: TGTGCCAGCAGCGTAGATGGCCCCAGCCTCGAGACCCAGTACTTC.

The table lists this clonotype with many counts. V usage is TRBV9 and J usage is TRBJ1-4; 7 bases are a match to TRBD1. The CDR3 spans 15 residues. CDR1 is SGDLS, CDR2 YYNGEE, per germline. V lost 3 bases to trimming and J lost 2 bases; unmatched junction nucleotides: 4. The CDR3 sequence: CASSASGGTNEKLFF. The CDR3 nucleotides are TGTGCCAGCAGCGCCTCAGGGGGTACTAATGAAAAACTGTTTTTT.

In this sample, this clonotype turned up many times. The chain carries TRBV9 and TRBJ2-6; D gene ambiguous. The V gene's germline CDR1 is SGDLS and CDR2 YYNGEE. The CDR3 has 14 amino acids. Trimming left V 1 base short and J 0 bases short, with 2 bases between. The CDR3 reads CASSVTSGANVLTF. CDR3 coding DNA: TGTGCCAGCAGCGTAACCTCTGGGGCCAACGTCCTGACTTTC.

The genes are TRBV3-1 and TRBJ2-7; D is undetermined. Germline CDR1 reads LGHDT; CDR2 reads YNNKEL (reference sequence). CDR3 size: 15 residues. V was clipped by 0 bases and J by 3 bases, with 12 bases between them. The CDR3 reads CASSQDRHRGYEQYV. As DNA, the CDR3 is TGTGCCAGCAGCCAAGATCGGCACAGAGGCTACGAGCAGTACGTC.

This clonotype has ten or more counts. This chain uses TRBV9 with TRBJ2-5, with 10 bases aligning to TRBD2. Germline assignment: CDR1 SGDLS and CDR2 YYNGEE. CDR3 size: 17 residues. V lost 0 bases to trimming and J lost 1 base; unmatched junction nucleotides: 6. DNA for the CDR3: TGTGCCAGCAGCGTAGATATTAGCGGGGGGCTCCAAGAGACCCAGTACTTC. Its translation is CASSVDISGGLQETQYF.

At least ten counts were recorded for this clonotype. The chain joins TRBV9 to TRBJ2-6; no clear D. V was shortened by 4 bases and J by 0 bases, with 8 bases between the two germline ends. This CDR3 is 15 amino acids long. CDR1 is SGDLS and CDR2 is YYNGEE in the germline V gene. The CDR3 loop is CASSFQASGANVLTF. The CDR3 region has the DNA TGTGCCAGCAGCTTCCAGGCCTCTGGGGCCAACGTCCTGACTTTC.

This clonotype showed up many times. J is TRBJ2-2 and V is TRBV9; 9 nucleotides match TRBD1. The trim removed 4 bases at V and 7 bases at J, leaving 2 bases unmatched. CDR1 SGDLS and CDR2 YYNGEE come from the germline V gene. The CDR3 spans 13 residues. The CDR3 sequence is CASSRTGDGELFF. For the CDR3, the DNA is TGTGCCAGCAGCAGGACAGGGGACGGGGAGCTGTTTTTT.

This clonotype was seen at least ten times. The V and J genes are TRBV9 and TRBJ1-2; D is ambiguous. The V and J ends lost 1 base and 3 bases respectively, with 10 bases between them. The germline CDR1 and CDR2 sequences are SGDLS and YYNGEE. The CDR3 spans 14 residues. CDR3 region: CASSVTALDYGYTF. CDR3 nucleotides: TGTGCCAGCAGCGTAACCGCCCTAGACTATGGCTACACCTTC.

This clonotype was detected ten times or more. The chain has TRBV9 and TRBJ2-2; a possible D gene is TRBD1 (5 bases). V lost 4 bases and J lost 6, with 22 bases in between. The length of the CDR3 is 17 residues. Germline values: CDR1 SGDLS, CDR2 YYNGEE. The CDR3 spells CASSLTPHLRDAGELFF. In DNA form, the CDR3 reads TGTGCCAGCAGCCTTACCCCACATCTCAGGGATGCCGGGGAGCTGTTTTTT.

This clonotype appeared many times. This chain's CDR3 is CASSVGSGLAGYEQFF. CDR3 bases: TGTGCCAGCAGCGTAGGGTCGGGACTAGCGGGATATGAGCAGTTCTTC. V is TRBV9 and J is TRBJ2-1; TRBD2 aligns across 13 bases. Germline trimming cut 0 bases from V and 8 bases from J; bases unmatched to any gene: 5. The CDR3 extends over 16 amino acids. The germline V gene encodes CDR1 SGDLS and CDR2 YYNGEE. Supplemented by reference TRBV9 and TRBJ2-1, the full variable domain reads DSGVTQTPKHLITATGQRVTLRCSPRSGDLSVYWYQQSLDQGLQFLIQYYNGEERAKGNILERFSAQQFPDLHSELNLSSLELGDSALYFCASSVGSGLAGYEQFFGPGTRLTVL.

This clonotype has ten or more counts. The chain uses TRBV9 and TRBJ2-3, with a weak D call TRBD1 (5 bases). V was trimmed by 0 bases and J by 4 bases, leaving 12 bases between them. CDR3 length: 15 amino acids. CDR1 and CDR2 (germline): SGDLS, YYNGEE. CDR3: CASSVEGPLSDTQYF. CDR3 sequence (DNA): TGTGCCAGCAGCGTAGAGGGGCCGCTCTCAGATACGCAGTATTTT.

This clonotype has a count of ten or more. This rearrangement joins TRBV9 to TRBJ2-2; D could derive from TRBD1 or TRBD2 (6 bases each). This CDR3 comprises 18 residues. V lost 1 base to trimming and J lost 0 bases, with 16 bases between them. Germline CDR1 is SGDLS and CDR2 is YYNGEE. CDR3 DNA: TGTGCCAGCAGCGTAACCGGAGGGACACCAGCGAACACCGGGGAGCTGTTTTTT. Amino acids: CASSVTGGTPANTGELFF. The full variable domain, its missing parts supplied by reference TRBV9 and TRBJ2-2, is DSGVTQTPKHLITATGQRVTLRCSPRSGDLSVYWYQQSLDQGLQFLIQYYNGEERAKGNILERFSAQQFPDLHSELNLSSLELGDSALYFCASSVTGGTPANTGELFFGEGSRLTVL.

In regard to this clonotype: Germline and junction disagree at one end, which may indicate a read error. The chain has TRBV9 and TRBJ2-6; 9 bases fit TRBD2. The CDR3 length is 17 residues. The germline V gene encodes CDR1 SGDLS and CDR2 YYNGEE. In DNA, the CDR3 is TGTGCCAGCAGCGAGGCGGGGGGGCCCCCTGGGGCCAACGTCCCGACTTTC. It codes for CASSEAGGPPGANVPTF.

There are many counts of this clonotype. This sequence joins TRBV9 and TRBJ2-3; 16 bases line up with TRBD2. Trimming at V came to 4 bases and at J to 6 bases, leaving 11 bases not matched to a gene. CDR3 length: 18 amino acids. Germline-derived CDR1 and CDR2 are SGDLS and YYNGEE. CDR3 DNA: TGTGCCAGCAGCACGAGGGGACTAGCGGGAGGGCCCTCGGATACGCAGTATTTT. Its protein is CASSTRGLAGGPSDTQYF.

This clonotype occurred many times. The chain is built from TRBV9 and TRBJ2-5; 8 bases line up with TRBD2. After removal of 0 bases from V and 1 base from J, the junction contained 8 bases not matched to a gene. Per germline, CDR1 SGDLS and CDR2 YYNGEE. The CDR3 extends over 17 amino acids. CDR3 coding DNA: TGTGCCAGCAGCGTAGGGCGGCTAGCGGGTTCCCAAGAGACCCAGTACTTC. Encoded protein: CASSVGRLAGSQETQYF. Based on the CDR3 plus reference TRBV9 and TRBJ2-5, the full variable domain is DSGVTQTPKHLITATGQRVTLRCSPRSGDLSVYWYQQSLDQGLQFLIQYYNGEERAKGNILERFSAQQFPDLHSELNLSSLELGDSALYFCASSVGRLAGSQETQYFGPGTRLLVL.

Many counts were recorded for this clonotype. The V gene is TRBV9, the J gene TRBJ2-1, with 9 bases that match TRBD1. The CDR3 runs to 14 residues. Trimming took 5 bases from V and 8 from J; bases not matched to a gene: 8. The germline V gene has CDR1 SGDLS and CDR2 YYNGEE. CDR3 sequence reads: CASSKDRGGDEQFF. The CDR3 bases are TGTGCCAGCAGTAAGGACAGGGGTGGCGATGAGCAGTTCTTC.

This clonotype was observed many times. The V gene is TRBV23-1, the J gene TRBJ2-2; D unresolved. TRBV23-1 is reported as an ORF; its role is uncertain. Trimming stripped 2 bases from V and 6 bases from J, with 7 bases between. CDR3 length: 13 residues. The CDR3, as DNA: TGCGCCAGCAGTCAACAATACTCCGGGGAGCTGTTTTTT. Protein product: CASSQQYSGELFF.

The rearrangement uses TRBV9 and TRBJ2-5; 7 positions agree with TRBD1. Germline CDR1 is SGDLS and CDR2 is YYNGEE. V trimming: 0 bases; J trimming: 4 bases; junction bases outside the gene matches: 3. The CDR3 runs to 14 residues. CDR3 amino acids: CASSVGWDRETQYF. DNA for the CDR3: TGTGCCAGCAGCGTAGGGTGGGACAGAGAGACCCAGTACTTC.

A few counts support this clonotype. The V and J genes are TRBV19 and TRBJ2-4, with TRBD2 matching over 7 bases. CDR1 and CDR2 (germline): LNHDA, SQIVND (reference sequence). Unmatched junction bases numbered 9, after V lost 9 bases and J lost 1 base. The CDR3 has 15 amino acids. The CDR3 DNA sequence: TGTGCCAGGAGGGCCCTGCGGGGGGCCAAAAACATTCAGTACTTC. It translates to CARRALRGAKNIQYF.

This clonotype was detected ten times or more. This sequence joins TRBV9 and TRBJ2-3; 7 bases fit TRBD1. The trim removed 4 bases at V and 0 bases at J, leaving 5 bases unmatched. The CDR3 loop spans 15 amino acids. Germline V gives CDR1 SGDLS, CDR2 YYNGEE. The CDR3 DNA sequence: TGTGCCAGCAGCCGGACAGGCCCAAGCACAGATACGCAGTATTTT. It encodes CASSRTGPSTDTQYF.